Here is one T cell receptor (beta chain) with its context. Repertoires were generated with immunoSEQ multiplex PCR, while TCRdb's copy carries only in-frame clones and drops some. The table has tens of thousands of clones, more than 80% seen once. The sample belongs to a study of blood T cell repertoires in COVID-19. Sample: peripheral blood. The clonotype was recovered from a woman aged 60-75 years with acute or convalescent COVID-19.

The CDR3 DNA reads as TGTGCCAGCAGTGCCCGCTGGGAGGAAGCTTTCTTT. This translates into CASSARWEEAFF. The chain combines TRBV12-3 or TRBV12-4 with TRBJ1-1, with unresolved D. Trimming cost V 5 bases and J 8 bases, with 12 bases left between them. This CDR3 has 12 residues.